This T cell receptor beta chain came from a study of blood T cells in healthy people across ages. On the study more broadly: When template switching was applied, about one barcoded beta molecule was captured per two T cells.

The study isolated at least 6 million PBMCs from each sample. This clonotype was observed at least ten times. In germline, CDR1 is SGHRS, CDR2 YFSETQ. CDR3 size: 14 residues. V was pared by 4 bases and J by 2 bases, with 11 bases between. Through a sample-barcoded 5' primer and a J-beta primer mix, a second PCR was run for roughly 6 to 12 cycles. TCRdb itself ran the 5' RACE reads through MiXCR, one entry per CDR3 protein. The sample shows some 900,000 distinct CDR3 sequences, under 30% of them seen only once. The TCR was taken from a woman at least 80 years old in good health. The chain has TRBV5-1 and TRBJ2-3, with D tentatively TRBD1 or TRBD2 (5 bases each). Sequencing was done on a sample of blood. CDR3 nucleotide sequence: TGCGCCAGCAGCCCGGGACCAGCCACAGATACGCAGTATTTT. This translates into CASSPGPATDTQYF.